Presented here are 25 T cell receptor beta chains from one specimen sequenced in a study of blood T cells in healthy people across ages. A second 7 to 11 cycle PCR used barcoded and J-beta primers. In TCRdb, the 5' RACE reads were re-called with MiXCR into one record per CDR3 protein. The repertoire holds approximately 1,000,000 distinct CDR3 sequences, with about two fifths as singletons. Material: blood. Receptors were obtained from a man aged 18-30 years in good health.

V usage is TRBV6-4 and J usage is TRBJ2-7; no clear D. The J call may be mistaken, given a closer DNA end match to TRBJ2-4. The CDR3 consists of 13 residues. CDR1 is MRHNA and CDR2 is SNTAGT in the germline V gene. The CDR3 is CASSHRRNDIQYF. The CDR3 DNA is TGTGCCAGCAGTCATCGGAGAAATGACATTCAGTACTTC.

This clonotype was detected ten times or more. The J gene is TRBJ2-1, the V gene TRBV29-1, with 8 bases matching TRBD2. J was trimmed by 3 bases and V by 4 bases; bases with no gene match: 2. Germline CDR1 reads SQVTM; CDR2 reads ANQGSEA. The CDR3 covers 13 residues. In DNA, the CDR3 is TGCAGCGTTGGTAGCGGGGACTACAATGAGCAGTTCTTC. This translates into CSVGSGDYNEQFF.

This chain links TRBV24-1 with TRBJ1-1, with D uncertain. V was clipped by 4 bases and J by 3 bases, with 8 bases between them. CDR3 length: 13 amino acids. Germline values: CDR1 KGHDR, CDR2 SFDVKD. The CDR3 DNA sequence: TGTGCCACCAGTGAGCCACGGGACACTGAAGCTTTCTTT. Its translation is CATSEPRDTEAFF.

This clonotype turned up a few times. The chain carries TRBV7-2 and TRBJ2-4; 7 nucleotides line up with TRBD1. The DNA end is a closer match to TRBJ2-7, so the J assignment may be wrong. CDR3 length: 13 amino acids. Germline CDR1 and CDR2: SGHTA and FQGNSA. Here the CDR3 reads CASSPMTGNEQYF. The CDR3 DNA sequence: TGTGCCAGCAGCCCAATGACAGGGAACGAGCAGTACTTC.

V and J are TRBV4-3 and TRBJ2-1; 10 bases agree with TRBD2. The DNA end is a closer match to TRBJ2-7, so the J assignment may be wrong. The CDR3 sequence is 15 residues long. The germline V gene encodes CDR1 LGHNA and CDR2 YSLEER. DNA for the CDR3: TGCGCCAGCAGCCAGTACAGCGGGGGGGCAAATGAGCAGTACTTC. Its protein product is CASSQYSGGANEQYF.

In the case of this clonotype: An end of the junction does not agree with germline; a read error may underlie this. This chain uses TRBV12-3 or TRBV12-4 with TRBJ2-3; 8 bases agree with TRBD2. The CDR3 covers 17 residues. The CDR3, as DNA: TGTGCCAGCAGTTTAGGCCCGGGACTAGTGGGCGCAGATGCGCAGTATTTT. Translating gives CASSLGPGLVGADAQYF.

The chain uses TRBV28 and TRBJ2-3; TRBD1 agrees at 7 bases. This CDR3 region has 16 residues. Germline CDR1 reads MDHEN; CDR2 reads SYDVKM. The V segment lost 5 bases and the J segment 1 base; nucleotides outside the gene matches: 9. The CDR3 reads CASSTRTDRGTDTQYF. Here the CDR3 DNA reads TGTGCCAGCAGTACCCGTACTGACAGGGGCACAGATACGCAGTATTTT.

The chain couples TRBV4-2 to TRBJ2-1; tentatively, D is TRBD1 (6 bases). The CDR3 is 14 residues long. V gave up 0 bases and J gave up 10 bases, with 13 bases separating them. Germline-derived CDR1 and CDR2 are LGHNA and YNFKEQ. The CDR3 DNA reads TGTGCCAGCAGCCAAGATTTAAGGGGGTCGGAGCAGTTCTTC. This encodes CASSQDLRGSEQFF.

The chain couples TRBV20-1 to TRBJ2-5; 9 bases fit TRBD1. The DNA end favors TRBJ2-7, so the J call may be wrong. The CDR3 extends over 15 amino acids. Germline CDR1 reads DFQATT; CDR2 reads SNEGSKA (reference sequence). The CDR3 reads CSARADRGEGYEQYF. The CDR3 DNA is TGCAGTGCTAGAGCCGACAGGGGGGAGGGCTACGAGCAGTACTTC.

The gene calls are TRBV27 and TRBJ1-1, with 8 bases matching TRBD1. V lost 5 bases and J lost 5; bases outside the gene matches: 13. This CDR3 contains 16 residues. Germline loops: CDR1 MNHEY, CDR2 SMNVEV (reference sequence). CDR3 sequence (DNA): TGTGCCAGCAGTCTCGGACAGGGATGGGGTGATACTGAAGCTTTCTTT. Its protein is CASSLGQGWGDTEAFF.

The sample holds a few counts of this clonotype. The V and J genes are TRBV19 and TRBJ1-1, with D possibly being TRBD1 (6 bases). Germline-derived CDR1 and CDR2 are LNHDA and SQIVND (reference sequence). V lost 6 bases and J lost 1, with 12 bases in between. The CDR3 runs to 14 residues. CDR3 in DNA: TGTGCCAGTAGCGGTACAGGGTCGAACACTGAAGCTTTCTTT. Translation: CASSGTGSNTEAFF.

This rearrangement joins TRBV20-1 to TRBJ2-5; D remains unclear. Trimming stripped 4 bases from V and 4 bases from J, with 7 bases between. CDR1 DFQATT and CDR2 SNEGSKA come from the germline V gene (reference sequence). This CDR3 region has 11 residues. Written as DNA, the CDR3 is TGCAGTGCTACCACCGTAGAGACCCAGTACTTC. This translates into CSATTVETQYF.

This clonotype occurred a few times. V usage is TRBV6-2 or TRBV6-3 and J usage is TRBJ2-2, with unresolved D. This CDR3 is 14 amino acids long. CDR1 and CDR2 (germline): MNHEY, SVGEGT. Trimming cost V 0 bases and J 7 bases, with 9 bases left between them. CDR3 region: CASSYSAFSGELFF. CDR3 bases: TGTGCCAGCAGTTACTCGGCCTTTAGCGGGGAGCTGTTTTTT.

The chain recombines TRBV10-3 with TRBJ1-4; D may be TRBD1 (6 bases). V dropped 10 bases and J dropped 0 bases, with 18 bases sitting between them. This CDR3 spans 16 amino acids. The V gene's germline CDR1 is ENHRY and CDR2 SYGVKD. CDR3 nucleotide sequence: TGTGCCAGTAACCCAGGGGTCTCCGCAACTAATGAAAAACTGTTTTTT. Protein sequence: CASNPGVSATNEKLFF.

Many counts were recorded for this clonotype. V usage is TRBV5-1 and J usage is TRBJ2-3; no firm D call. From germline, CDR1 is SGHRS and CDR2 YFSETQ. V lost 5 bases and J lost 0, with 7 bases in between. CDR3 length equals 13 residues. CDR3 loop: CASRLPSTDTQYF. The DNA for the CDR3 is TGCGCCAGCAGGCTCCCTAGCACAGATACGCAGTATTTT.

The V call is TRBV10-3, the J call TRBJ2-2; D not certain. Germline V gene lookup returns CDR1 ENHRY and CDR2 SYGVKD. The CDR3 runs to 11 residues. V shed 4 bases and J shed 7 bases, with 4 bases lying between them. This chain's CDR3 is CAISGDGELFF. The CDR3 DNA sequence: TGTGCCATCAGTGGGGACGGGGAGCTGTTTTTT.

V and J are TRBV20-1 and TRBJ1-5; D may be TRBD1 (5 bases). Trimming removed 6 bases at V and 3 bases at J, with 21 bases between. Germline values: CDR1 DFQATT, CDR2 SNEGSKA (reference sequence). The CDR3 is 16 residues long. The CDR3, as DNA: TGCAGTGCGGTCGCTCGCGGGGCTGGCCCCAATCAGCCCCAGCATTTT. This translates into CSAVARGAGPNQPQHF.

V gene TRBV20-1 combines with J gene TRBJ2-5; D gene unclear. The CDR3 consists of 11 residues. Trimming shortened V by 6 bases and J by 11 bases, and 16 bases separated the two germline ends. Germline CDR1 reads DFQATT; CDR2 reads SNEGSKA (reference sequence). The CDR3 loop is CSASGVGEQYF. The CDR3 nucleotides are TGCAGTGCCTCAGGAGTCGGTGAGCAGTACTTC.

The chain is built from TRBV9 and TRBJ2-3, with 9 bases that match TRBD1. CDR1 is SGDLS, CDR2 YYNGEE, per germline. The CDR3 is 17 residues long. V was pared by 0 bases and J by 0 bases, with 5 bases of the junction left unmatched. The DNA of the CDR3 is TGTGCCAGCAGCGTAGCCCCACAGGGGGCTAGCACAGATACGCAGTATTTT. Residues: CASSVAPQGASTDTQYF.

This clonotype was observed a handful of times. The chain links TRBV10-3 to TRBJ2-4; no definite D call. V lost 8 bases to trimming and J lost 8 bases, with 16 bases between them. CDR1 and CDR2 from the germline V gene are ENHRY and SYGVKD. This CDR3 region has 13 residues. DNA of the CDR3: TGTGCCATCTCGTACGGACGAGAGGACATTCAGTACTTC. Protein product: CAISYGREDIQYF.

This clonotype was picked up a small number of times. J is TRBJ2-5 and V is TRBV20-1; D might be TRBD1 or TRBD2, each matching 5 bases. Germline CDR1 is DFQATT and CDR2 is SNEGSKA (reference sequence). The CDR3 runs 13 residues. Trimming removed 6 bases from V and 5 bases from J, with 16 bases in between. CDR3 in amino acids: CSARDVGLETQYF. In DNA, the CDR3 is TGCAGTGCCCGGGACGTAGGTCTGGAGACCCAGTACTTC.

The chain recombines TRBV6-2 or TRBV6-3 with TRBJ1-2; D is perhaps TRBD1 (5 bases). This CDR3 has 14 amino acids. Germline CDR1 MNHEY, CDR2 SVGEGT. V shed 6 bases and J shed 5 bases, with 16 bases lying between them. The CDR3 nucleotides are TGTGCCAGCAGCCTCCGGGACGAGGATTATGGCTACACCTTC. Amino acids: CASSLRDEDYGYTF.

This chain connects TRBV12-3 or TRBV12-4 to TRBJ1-1; D is undetermined. Trimming pared 6 bases from V and 0 bases from J, leaving 8 bases between. The CDR3 consists of 13 residues. The CDR3 sequence: CASRNQLNTEAFF. The CDR3 bases are TGTGCCAGCAGAAACCAGCTGAACACTGAAGCTTTCTTT.

The V call is TRBV6-6, the J call TRBJ1-2; possibly TRBD1 for D (5 bases). Germline V gives CDR1 MNHNY, CDR2 SVGAGI (reference sequence). V lost 5 bases, J lost 2 bases, and 15 bases lay in between. The CDR3 spans 15 residues. The CDR3: CASSRPDTENYGYTF. The CDR3 DNA is TGTGCCAGCAGTCGCCCGGACACCGAAAACTATGGCTACACCTTC.

This clonotype was observed a few times. J is TRBJ1-2 and V is TRBV30; D call uncertain. The V and J ends lost 4 bases and 0 bases respectively, with 3 bases between them. Germline CDR1 and CDR2: GTSNPN and SVGIG (reference sequence). This CDR3 has 11 amino acids. CDR3 residues: CAWTANYGYTF. CDR3 nucleotides: TGTGCCTGGACGGCTAACTATGGCTACACCTTC.